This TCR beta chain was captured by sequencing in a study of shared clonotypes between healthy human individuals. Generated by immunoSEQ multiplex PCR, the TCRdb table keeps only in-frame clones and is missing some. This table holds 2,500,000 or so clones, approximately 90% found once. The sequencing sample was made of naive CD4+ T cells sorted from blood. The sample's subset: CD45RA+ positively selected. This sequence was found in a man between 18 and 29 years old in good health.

CDR3 sequence (DNA): TGTGCCAGCAGCCCCCCAAGGTCAGAGACCCAGTACTTC. Translation gives CASSPPRSETQYF. The chain has TRBV7-9 and TRBJ2-5; D remains ambiguous. The CDR3 totals 13 residues. Germline CDR1 reads SEHNR; CDR2 reads FQNEAQ (reference sequence). Between the trimmed V and J ends, which lost 5 bases and 4 bases, there was a span of 11 bases. The full variable domain, rest sourced from reference TRBV7-9 and TRBJ2-5, is DTGVSQNPRHKITKRGQNVTFRCDPISEHNRLYWYRQTLGQGPEFLTYFQNEAQLEKSRLLSDRFSAERPKGSFSTLEIQRTEQGDSAMYLCASSPPRSETQYFGPGTRLLVL.